The rows below give T cell receptor beta chains drawn from one sample of a study of blood T cell repertoires in COVID-19. TCRdb's copy holds only in-frame clones and misses some; the assay was immunoSEQ multiplex PCR. Among approximately 250,000 clones listed, approximately 86% were seen once. Input material: peripheral blood. These receptors were collected from a man younger than 45 with active or convalescent COVID-19. Each CDR3 is given with its conserved first and last residue. The order of the fields is clone size, D gene, J gene, CDR3 length, V gene, CDR3 protein, CDR3 DNA. D genes are given only for firm matches. Rows may omit the clone size; those that give it use once, few, many or a size class.

. . TRBJ1-3 15 TRBV7-8 CASSLGVSSGNTIYF TGTGCCAGCAGCTTAGGAGTTTCCTCTGGAAACACCATATATTTT
. TRBD1 TRBJ1-2 14 TRBV5-1 CASSLVRDSYGYTF TGCGCCAGCAGCTTGGTCCGGGACAGTTATGGCTACACCTTC
. TRBD1 TRBJ1-4 12 TRBV19 CASGQGREKLFF TGTGCCAGCGGACAGGGTCGGGAAAAACTGTTTTTT
few TRBD1 TRBJ2-7 12 TRBV11-2 CASSGTGYEQYF TGTGCCAGCAGCGGGACAGGATACGAGCAGTACTTC
. . TRBJ2-1 13 TRBV19 CASSMWGVDEQFF TGTGCCAGTAGTATGTGGGGGGTCGATGAGCAGTTCTTC
. . TRBJ1-1 14 TRBV6-5 CASSRTGSPAEAFF TGTGCCAGCAGTAGGACTGGGTCTCCCGCTGAAGCTTTCTTT
. TRBD1 TRBJ2-1 13 TRBV7-9 CASSEQGNNEQFF TGTGCCAGCAGCGAACAGGGGAACAATGAGCAGTTCTTC
. . TRBJ2-2 13 TRBV6-1 CASSEGRTGELFF TGTGCCAGCAGTGAAGGGAGGACCGGGGAGCTGTTTTTT
. TRBD2 TRBJ2-7 15 TRBV6-1 CASSDASGVPYEQYF TGTGCCAGCAGTGATGCTAGCGGGGTACCCTACGAGCAGTACTTC
. . TRBJ1-2 14 TRBV5-1 CASSLGDFMRGYTF TGCGCCAGCAGCTTGGGAGACTTTATGCGTGGCTACACCTTC
. TRBD2 TRBJ2-7 12 TRBV23-1 CASWGGSYEQYF TGCGCCAGCTGGGGGGGTTCCTACGAGCAGTACTTC
few . TRBJ1-3 14 TRBV7-2 CASSLLLSGNTIYF TGTGCCAGCAGCCTATTACTCTCTGGAAACACCATATATTTT
. TRBD2 TRBJ2-1 20 TRBV7-8 CASSLFFSTSGSFSYNEQFF TGTGCCAGCAGCTTATTTTTTTCGACTAGCGGGTCTTTTTCCTACAATGAGCAGTTCTTC
. . TRBJ1-1 15 TRBV7-9 CASSSWTDLNTEAFF TGTGCCAGCAGCTCATGGACGGACTTGAACACTGAAGCTTTCTTT
. TRBD1 TRBJ1-1 12 TRBV30 CAWTTGVTEAFF TGTGCCTGGACTACAGGGGTCACTGAAGCTTTCTTT